The 17 T cell receptor beta chains reported below all come from one sample, sequenced in a study of neurological immune-mediated disorders. TCRdb fed the 5' RACE reads into MiXCR, producing one record per CDR3 protein. Of just under 60,000 distinct CDR3 sequences in the sample, 2% to 2.5% were seen once. The sequencing input was PBMCs. The origin of the receptors is a man aged 50-59 years with multiple sclerosis.

This clonotype has at least ten counts. The J gene is TRBJ2-7, the V gene TRBV9; 7 nucleotides align to TRBD1. V trimming: 6 bases; J trimming: 0 bases; junction bases outside the gene matches: 6. The germline CDR1 and CDR2 sequences are SGDLS and YYNGEE. This CDR3 contains 14 residues. The CDR3 protein is CASNRGFGSYEQYF. As DNA, the CDR3 is TGTGCCAGCAACAGGGGTTTCGGCTCCTACGAGCAGTACTTC.

At least ten counts were recorded for this clonotype. This sequence joins TRBV3-1 and TRBJ2-3, with no clear D. The CDR3 is made up of 14 amino acids. Trimming took off 0 bases at V and 7 bases at J, with 11 bases between the two ends. Germline V CDR1 and CDR2: LGHDT, YNNKEL (reference sequence). The CDR3 sequence is CASSQEGLRNTQYF. As DNA, the CDR3 is TGTGCCAGCAGCCAAGAAGGGCTACGAAATACGCAGTATTTT.

This clonotype was seen ten or more times. This chain connects TRBV4-3 to TRBJ2-7, with D unclear. The CDR3 sequence is 17 residues long. Germline V CDR1 and CDR2: LGHNA, YSLEER. The V end lost 1 base, the J end lost 0 bases, and 16 bases lay between the germline ends. The CDR3 is CASSQAARSGRSYEQYF. CDR3 nucleotide sequence: TGCGCCAGCAGCCAAGCGGCACGATCAGGACGCTCCTACGAGCAGTACTTC.

This clonotype was observed many times. The V and J genes are TRBV9 and TRBJ2-2; the match to TRBD1 covers 8 bases. V lost 2 bases, J lost 3 bases, and 6 bases stayed unmatched. Germline V gives CDR1 SGDLS, CDR2 YYNGEE. The CDR3 extends over 16 amino acids. The CDR3 DNA reads as TGTGCCAGCAGCGTCAGACAGGGGCCTCACACCGGGGAGCTGTTTTTT. It codes for CASSVRQGPHTGELFF.

This clonotype was counted ten times or more. The chain has TRBV5-5 and TRBJ2-7; perhaps D is TRBD1 or TRBD2 (5 bases each). There are 14 residues in the CDR3. Trimming stripped 4 bases from V and 0 bases from J, with 11 bases between. Germline V gives CDR1 SGHKS, CDR2 YYEKEE (reference sequence). CDR3 coding DNA: TGTGCCAGCAGCCCCGGGACGGGCTCCTACGAGCAGTACTTC. The encoded protein is CASSPGTGSYEQYF.

This clonotype was seen repeatedly, ten times or more. The V gene is TRBV20-1, the J gene TRBJ2-7, with a weak D call TRBD2 (6 bases). Trimming took 3 bases from V and 3 from J, leaving 9 bases between them. Germline V gives CDR1 DFQATT, CDR2 SNEGSKA (reference sequence). The length of the CDR3 is 12 residues. CDR3 DNA: TGCAGTGCTAGGCGGGACGACTACGAGCAGTACTTC. Translated, it gives CSARRDDYEQYF.

This clonotype was seen many times. The J gene is TRBJ2-7, the V gene TRBV18; D is unresolved. In germline, CDR1 is KGHSH, CDR2 LQKENI. This CDR3 has 14 residues. Between the trimmed V and J ends, which lost 4 bases and 0 bases, there was a span of 10 bases. The CDR3 is CASSLRQSSYEQYF. CDR3 coding DNA: TGTGCCAGCTCACTCAGACAAAGCTCCTACGAGCAGTACTTC.

This clonotype was found a few times. V gene TRBV18 combines with J gene TRBJ2-6, with 10 bases aligning to TRBD1. The CDR3 is made up of 17 amino acids. CDR1 KGHSH and CDR2 LQKENI come from the germline V gene. V shed 3 bases, J shed 3 bases, and the junction held 5 bases outside the gene matches. CDR3 sequence: CASSPRQGANGANVLTF. The CDR3 nucleotides are TGTGCCAGCTCACCTAGACAGGGGGCTAATGGGGCCAACGTCCTGACTTTC.

This clonotype was picked up many times. The chain carries TRBV7-2 and TRBJ1-1; D not certain. Germline CDR1 is SGHTA and CDR2 is FQGNSA. CDR3 length equals 14 residues. The V end was cut by 5 bases, the J end by 6 bases, with 16 bases between. CDR3 nucleotide sequence: TGTGCCAGCAGCCCGGGGTCCCTTCGTCCTGAAGCTTTCTTT. It codes for CASSPGSLRPEAFF.

The sample holds many counts of this clonotype. This rearrangement joins TRBV12-3 or TRBV12-4 to TRBJ1-1, with 10 bases that match TRBD1. V lost 5 bases and J lost 7; bases outside the gene matches: 10. This CDR3 has 15 amino acids. The CDR3 DNA sequence: TGTGCCAGCAGTATGACAGGGGGCGAGATTTTTGAAGCTTTCTTT. It yields the protein CASSMTGGEIFEAFF.

The sample holds many counts of this clonotype. This rearrangement joins TRBV5-5 to TRBJ2-2; D gene ambiguous. The V and J ends lost 6 bases and 4 bases respectively, with 19 bases between them. Germline loops: CDR1 SGHKS, CDR2 YYEKEE (reference sequence). This CDR3 spans 16 amino acids. The CDR3, as DNA: TGTGCCAGCACCTATTATCACGATGCAAGCACCGGGGAGCTGTTTTTT. It codes for CASTYYHDASTGELFF.

This clonotype was counted at least ten times. CDR3 coding DNA: TGTGCCAGCAGACGCCCTGGGGGGCTCTATGGCTACACCTTC. Translation: CASRRPGGLYGYTF. This rearrangement joins TRBV27 to TRBJ1-2, with D perhaps matching TRBD1 (6 bases). There are 14 residues in the CDR3. Germline CDR1 is MNHEY and CDR2 is SMNVEV (reference sequence). The V end lost 6 bases, the J end lost 4 bases, and 15 bases lay between the germline ends.

This clonotype has at least ten counts. The chain combines TRBV9 with TRBJ2-3; D is perhaps TRBD2 (6 bases). V was cut by 4 bases and J by 2 bases, with 14 bases left in between. Germline V gene sequence: CDR1 SGDLS, CDR2 YYNGEE. The CDR3 loop spans 15 amino acids. The CDR3 loop reads CASSPGGGNTDTQYF. CDR3 bases: TGTGCCAGCAGCCCGGGCGGCGGGAACACAGATACGCAGTATTTT.

There are many counts of this clonotype. The chain recombines TRBV7-9 with TRBJ1-3; possibly TRBD1 for D (6 bases). Looked up from germline, CDR1 is SEHNR and CDR2 is FQNEAQ (reference sequence). V gave up 5 bases and J gave up 2 bases, with 10 bases separating them. The CDR3 contains 14 residues. DNA for the CDR3: TGTGCCAGCAGCGTGACAGGACCTGGAAACACCATATATTTT. This codes for CASSVTGPGNTIYF.

This clonotype was seen many times. The chain uses TRBV7-2 and TRBJ1-4; the D gene is possibly TRBD1 (6 bases). In germline, CDR1 is SGHTA, CDR2 FQGNSA. V shed 5 bases and J shed 8 bases, with 15 bases lying between them. There are 14 residues in the CDR3. The CDR3 here is CASSPTGKGEKLFF. The CDR3 region has the DNA TGTGCCAGCAGCCCAACAGGGAAAGGGGAAAAACTGTTTTTT.

This clonotype was recorded many times. V usage is TRBV7-2 and J usage is TRBJ2-7, with 9 bases lining up with TRBD2. V was pared by 6 bases and J by 2 bases, with 5 bases of the junction left unmatched. Germline-derived CDR1 and CDR2 are SGHTA and FQGNSA. The CDR3 loop spans 14 amino acids. The CDR3 nucleotides are TGTGCCAGCAGATCGACTAGCGGAACCTACGAGCAGTACTTC. Its protein product is CASRSTSGTYEQYF.

This clonotype has at least ten counts. This sequence joins TRBV20-1 and TRBJ2-5, with D tentatively TRBD1 (5 bases). This CDR3 comprises 14 residues. Trimming stripped 1 base from V and 0 bases from J, with 9 bases between. CDR1 is DFQATT, CDR2 SNEGSKA, per germline (reference sequence). CDR3: CSARGAGYQETQYF. Written as DNA, the CDR3 is TGCAGTGCTAGAGGGGCAGGGTACCAAGAGACCCAGTACTTC.